This record covers a single TCR beta chain. CDR1 and CDR2 from the germline V gene are KGHDR and SFDVKD. V was clipped by 4 bases and J by 10 bases; unmatched bases: 13. The CDR3 is 15 amino acids. The data were taken from a study of blood T cell repertoires in COVID-19. Study-level background: T cells, B-cell-depleted T cells, or PBMCs provided the cDNA or gDNA that served as material.

Original processing notes: Amplified reference gene primers provided the basis for estimating nucleated cell counts. TCRdb's copy holds only in-frame clones and misses some; the assay was immunoSEQ multiplex PCR. The DNA was the basis for D and trimming; V, J and clone size are from that table. The table lists just under 65,000 clones, roughly 85% of them singletons. The sample consisted of peripheral blood. The chain joins TRBV24-1 to TRBJ1-2, with TRBD1 matching over 8 bases. The TCR sequence derives from a man between 40 and 49 years old with acute or convalescent COVID-19. DNA of the CDR3: TGTGCCACCAGTGAGGCCAAACCCACAGGGGGAACCTACACCTTC. This translates into CATSEAKPTGGTYTF.